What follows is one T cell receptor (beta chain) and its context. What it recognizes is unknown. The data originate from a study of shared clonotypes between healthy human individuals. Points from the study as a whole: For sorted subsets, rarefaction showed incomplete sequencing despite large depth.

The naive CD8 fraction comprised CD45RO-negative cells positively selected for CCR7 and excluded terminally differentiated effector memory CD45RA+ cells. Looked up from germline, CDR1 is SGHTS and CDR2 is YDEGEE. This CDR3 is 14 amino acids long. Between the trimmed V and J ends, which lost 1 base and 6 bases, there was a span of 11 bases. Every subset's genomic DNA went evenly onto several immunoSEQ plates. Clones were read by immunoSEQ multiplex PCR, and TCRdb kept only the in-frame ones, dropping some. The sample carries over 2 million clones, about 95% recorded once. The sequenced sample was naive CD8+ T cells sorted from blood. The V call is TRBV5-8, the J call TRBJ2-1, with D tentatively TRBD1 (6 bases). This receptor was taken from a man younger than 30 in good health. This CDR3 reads CASSLTGTLNEQFF. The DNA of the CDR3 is TGTGCCAGCAGCTTGACCGGGACACTCAATGAGCAGTTCTTC.